The following is a TCR beta chain sequence with its context. No antigen is known for it. There are no base qualities to consult, and no much larger clone falls within one base. The method behind the library was the immunoSEQ multiplex PCR assay. The study's own analysis went as follows. A statistical classification framework was built for diagnosing cytomegalovirus status from the catalog of TCR beta chain sequences. TCRdb provides this immuneACCESS table in a form limited to in-frame rearrangements. Some clones are lacking; in checked studies, under half of them reflect an unresolved V gene, and why the rest are absent is not known. From that table come the V and J calls and clone size; the DNA was used to work out D and trimming. The table for this sample lists approximately 170,000 clones; more than 70% of them were counted only once. Of the sample, 10% to 13% falls within the top ten clones. These data originate in a study of cytomegalovirus exposure and HLA in healthy donors listed by TCRdb under 2017. Looking at the study overall: The roughly 670 repertoires of the first cohort and the roughly 110 validation repertoires were produced on the same platform, according to a later analysis. A separate validation cohort of about 110 different subjects was used in addition to the 666-subject first cohort. To predict cytomegalovirus infection status, the study brought together high-throughput TCR immunosequencing, statistical association of individual TCRs with disease status, and machine learning. The study aimed to test whether signatures of past pathogen exposure could be identified by cataloging public T cell receptors.

Findings and caveats that apply to the study as a whole: Most TCR sequences were seen in very few donors, while some public TCRs were found in many individuals. In both the original and validation cohorts, the classifier was reported to diagnose cytomegalovirus status with high specificity and sensitivity. A later analysis lacked HLA typing for the validation cohort, so it scored co-occurrence in that cohort across all 110 or so repertoires. According to the authors, the approach could potentially be generalized to other disease states and immunological phenotypes. A few of the identified cytomegalovirus-associated TCR beta chains were confirmed in vitro to be specific for cytomegalovirus antigens. Subsequent analysis determined that TCRs grouped into clusters in the first cohort also showed a tendency toward co-occurrence across the 120 or so validation repertoires, and about 94% of cluster scores exceeded 0. A total of about 150 TCR beta chains were listed by the study as associated with cytomegalovirus.

Separate from the roughly 650-subject first cohort, the validation cohort of around 130 subjects was the group to which the donors belonged. For CDR1 and CDR2, the germline V gene lists ENHRY and SYGVKD. The trim is 0 bases for V and 5 bases for J, with a gap of 10 bases between the germline ends. From the cysteine up to the phenylalanine, the CDR3 has a length of 15 residues. Here the CDR3 DNA is all that survives: 45 bases in frame from base 1. The sequence is built from TRBV10-3 and TRBJ2-2; a tentative D match to TRBD1 spans 6 bases. The clonotype originates from a man in his thirties or forties in good health and CMV-seropositive. The specimen was PBMCs. The CDR3 reads as follows: CAISESSQGTGELFF. The nucleotides are TGTGCCATCAGTGAGTCAAGTCAGGGGACCGGGGAGCTGTTTTTT.